This T cell receptor beta chain was captured by sequencing in a study of tissue T cells after allogeneic stem cell transplantation. Whole-study results and caveats: Across patients, clones rarely overlapped, yet motif clusters were shared tissue-specifically. This small cohort was clinically heterogeneous, and sampling depth was a limitation. Anatomically similar tissues had similar TCR repertoires within each patient. Blood and spleen captured only part of the tissue TCR repertoire.

This clone was counted between two and nine times. Its cognate antigen is unknown. Mouse gene names and germline throughout. The CDR3 extends 1 residue past the end of the read, so its final part is completed from the germline J gene. TCRdb keeps only in-frame clones here, not all; method: immunoSEQ multiplex PCR. The sample consists of 45,000 to 50,000 clones, around 67% of them appearing once. There are 14 residues in the CDR3. Trimming took off 1 base at V and 4 bases at J, with 7 bases between the two ends. Germline CDR1 and CDR2: SGHSA and FRNQAP. The sample was sorted cells pooled from one or two spleens. The rearrangement uses TRBV16 and TRBJ1-4; D may be TRBD1 (6 bases). This sequence originates from a pool of C57BL/6 mice in good health. The CDR3 DNA, read in part, is TGTGCAAGCAGCTTAGCGGGACACAACGAAAGATTATTT. Amino acids: CASSLAGHNERLF. The full CDR3 reads CASSLAGHNERLFF. Drawing the rest from reference TRBV16 and TRBJ1-4, the complete variable domain is NAGVIQTPRHKVTGKGQEATLWCEPISGHSAVFWYRQTIVQGLEFLTYFRNQAPIDDSGMPKERFSAQMPNQSHSTLKIQSTQPQDSAVYLCASSLAGHNERLFFGHGTKLSVL.